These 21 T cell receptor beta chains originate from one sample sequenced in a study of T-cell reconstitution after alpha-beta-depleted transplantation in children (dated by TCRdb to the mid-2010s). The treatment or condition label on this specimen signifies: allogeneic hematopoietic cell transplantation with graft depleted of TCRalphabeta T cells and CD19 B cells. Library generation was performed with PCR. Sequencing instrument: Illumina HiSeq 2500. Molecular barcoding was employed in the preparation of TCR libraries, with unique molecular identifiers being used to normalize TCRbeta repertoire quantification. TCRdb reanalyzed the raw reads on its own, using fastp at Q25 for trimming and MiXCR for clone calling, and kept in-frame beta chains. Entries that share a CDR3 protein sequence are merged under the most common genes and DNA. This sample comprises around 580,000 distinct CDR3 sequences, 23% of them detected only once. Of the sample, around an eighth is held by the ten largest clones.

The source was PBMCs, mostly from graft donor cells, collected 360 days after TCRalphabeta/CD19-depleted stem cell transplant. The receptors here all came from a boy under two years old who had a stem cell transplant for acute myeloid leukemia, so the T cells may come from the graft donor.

The CDR3 region is CAISDGQPGNTIYF. CDR3 in DNA: TGTGCCATCAGTGACGGGCAGCCCGGGAACACCATATATTTT. J is TRBJ1-3 and V is TRBV10-3; D ambiguous. The V end lost 3 bases, the J end lost 7 bases, and 13 bases lay between the germline ends. The CDR3 contains 14 residues. CDR1 is ENHRY, CDR2 SYGVKD, per germline.

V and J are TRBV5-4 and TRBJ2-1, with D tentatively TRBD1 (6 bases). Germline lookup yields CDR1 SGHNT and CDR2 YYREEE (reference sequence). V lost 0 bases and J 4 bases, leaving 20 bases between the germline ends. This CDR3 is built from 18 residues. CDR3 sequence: CASSLARNRQDGYNEQFF. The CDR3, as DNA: TGTGCCAGCAGCTTGGCCCGTAACCGACAGGATGGATACAATGAGCAGTTCTTC.

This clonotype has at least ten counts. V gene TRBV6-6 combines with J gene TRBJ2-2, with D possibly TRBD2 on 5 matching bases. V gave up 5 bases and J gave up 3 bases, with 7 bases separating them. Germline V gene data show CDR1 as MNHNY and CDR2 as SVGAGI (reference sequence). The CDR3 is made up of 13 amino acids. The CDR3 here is CASSRTDTGELFF. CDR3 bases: TGTGCCAGCAGTCGGACTGACACCGGGGAGCTGTTTTTT.

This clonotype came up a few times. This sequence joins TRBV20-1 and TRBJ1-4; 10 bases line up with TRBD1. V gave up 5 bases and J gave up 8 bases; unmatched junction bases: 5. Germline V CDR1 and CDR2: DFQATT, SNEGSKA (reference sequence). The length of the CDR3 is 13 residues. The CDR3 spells CSALRDRGEKLFF. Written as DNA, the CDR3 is TGCAGTGCTCTCCGGGACAGGGGCGAAAAACTGTTTTTT.

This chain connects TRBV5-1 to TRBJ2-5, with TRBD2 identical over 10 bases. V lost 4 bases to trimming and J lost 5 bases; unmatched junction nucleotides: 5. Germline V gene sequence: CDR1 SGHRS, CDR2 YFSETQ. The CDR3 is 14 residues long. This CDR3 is CASSHLTSGETQYF. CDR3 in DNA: TGCGCCAGCAGCCACTTGACTAGCGGGGAGACCCAGTACTTC.

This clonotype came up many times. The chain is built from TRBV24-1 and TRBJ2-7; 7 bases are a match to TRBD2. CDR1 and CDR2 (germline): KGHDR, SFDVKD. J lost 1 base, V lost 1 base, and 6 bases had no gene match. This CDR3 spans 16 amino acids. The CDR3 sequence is CATSDLRAGRSYEQYF. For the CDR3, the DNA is TGTGCCACCAGTGATTTACGAGCGGGAAGATCCTACGAGCAGTACTTC.

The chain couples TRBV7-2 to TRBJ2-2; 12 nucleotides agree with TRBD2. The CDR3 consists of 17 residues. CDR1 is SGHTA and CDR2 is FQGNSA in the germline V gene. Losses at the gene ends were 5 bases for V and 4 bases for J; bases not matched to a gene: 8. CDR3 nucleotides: TGTGCCAGCAGCGGTCGCCTAGCGGGGGGGTCCACCGGGGAGCTGTTTTTT. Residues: CASSGRLAGGSTGELFF.

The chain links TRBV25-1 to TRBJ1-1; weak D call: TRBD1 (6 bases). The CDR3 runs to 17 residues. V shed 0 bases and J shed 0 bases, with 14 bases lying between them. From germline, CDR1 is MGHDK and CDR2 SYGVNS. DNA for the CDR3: TGTGCCAGCAGTGAATATTTCATGGACAGTGTGAACACTGAAGCTTTCTTT. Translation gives CASSEYFMDSVNTEAFF.

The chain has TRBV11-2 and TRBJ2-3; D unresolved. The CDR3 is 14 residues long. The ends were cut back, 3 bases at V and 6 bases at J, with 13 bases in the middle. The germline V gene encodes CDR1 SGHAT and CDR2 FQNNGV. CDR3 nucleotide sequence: TGTGCCAGCAGCTTGGTCTCCGCCGGGGATACGCAGTATTTT. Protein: CASSLVSAGDTQYF. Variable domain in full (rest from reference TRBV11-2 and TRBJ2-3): EAGVAQSPRYKIIEKRQSVAFWCNPISGHATLYWYQQILGQGPKLLIQFQNNGVVDDSQLPKDRFSAERLKGVDSTLKIQPAKLEDSAVYLCASSLVSAGDTQYFGPGTRLTVL.

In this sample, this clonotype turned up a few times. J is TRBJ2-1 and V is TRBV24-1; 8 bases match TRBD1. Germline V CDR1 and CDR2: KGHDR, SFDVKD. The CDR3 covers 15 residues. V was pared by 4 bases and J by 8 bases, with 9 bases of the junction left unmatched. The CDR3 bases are TGTGCCACCAGTGAAGCTGACAGGGGTCGGCATGAGCAGTTCTTC. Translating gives CATSEADRGRHEQFF.

CDR3 nucleotide sequence: TGTGCCAGCAGCCAAGTGGTGGAGGGAGGTCCCGGGGAGCTGTTTTTT. Translated, it gives CASSQVVEGGPGELFF. The chain recombines TRBV4-2 with TRBJ2-2; D is possibly TRBD2 (6 bases). CDR1 LGHNA and CDR2 YNFKEQ come from the germline V gene. CDR3 length equals 16 residues. Trimming removed 1 base from V and 6 bases from J, with 15 bases in between.

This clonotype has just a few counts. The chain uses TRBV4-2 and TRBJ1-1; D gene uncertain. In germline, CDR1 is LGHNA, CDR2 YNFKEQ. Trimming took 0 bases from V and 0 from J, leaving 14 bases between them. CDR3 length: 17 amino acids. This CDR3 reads CASSQDLVAEMNTEAFF. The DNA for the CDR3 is TGTGCCAGCAGCCAAGACCTCGTAGCAGAAATGAACACTGAAGCTTTCTTT.

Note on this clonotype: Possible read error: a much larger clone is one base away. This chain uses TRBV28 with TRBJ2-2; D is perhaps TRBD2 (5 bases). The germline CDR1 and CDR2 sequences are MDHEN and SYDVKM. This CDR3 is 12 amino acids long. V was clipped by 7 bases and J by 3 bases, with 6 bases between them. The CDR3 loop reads CASKADTGELFF. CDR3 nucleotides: TGTGCCAGCAAAGCGGACACCGGGGAGCTGTTTTTT. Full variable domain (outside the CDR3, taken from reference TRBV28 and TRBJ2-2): DVKVTQSSRYLVKRTGEKVFLECVQDMDHENMFWYRQDPGLGLRLIYFSYDVKMKEKGDIPEGYSVSREKKERFSLILESASTNQTSMYLCASKADTGELFFGEGSRLTVL.

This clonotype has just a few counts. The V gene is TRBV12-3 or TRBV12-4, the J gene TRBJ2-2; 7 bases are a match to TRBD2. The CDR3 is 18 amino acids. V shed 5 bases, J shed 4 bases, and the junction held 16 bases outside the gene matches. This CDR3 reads CASSLLGQTSKGTGELFF. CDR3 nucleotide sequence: TGTGCCAGCAGTCTTTTGGGGCAGACTAGCAAAGGCACCGGGGAGCTGTTTTTT.

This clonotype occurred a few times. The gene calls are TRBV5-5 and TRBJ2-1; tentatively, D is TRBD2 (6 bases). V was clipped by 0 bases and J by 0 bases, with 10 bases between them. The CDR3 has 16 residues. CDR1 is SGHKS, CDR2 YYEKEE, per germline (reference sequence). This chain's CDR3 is CASSLEGLGSYNEQFF. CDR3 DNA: TGTGCCAGCAGCTTGGAGGGACTGGGCTCCTACAATGAGCAGTTCTTC.

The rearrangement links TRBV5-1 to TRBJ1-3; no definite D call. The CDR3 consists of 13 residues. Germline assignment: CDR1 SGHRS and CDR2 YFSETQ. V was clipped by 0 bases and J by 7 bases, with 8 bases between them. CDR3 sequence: CASSLASRNTIYF. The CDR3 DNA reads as TGCGCCAGCAGCTTGGCCTCGAGGAACACCATATATTTT.

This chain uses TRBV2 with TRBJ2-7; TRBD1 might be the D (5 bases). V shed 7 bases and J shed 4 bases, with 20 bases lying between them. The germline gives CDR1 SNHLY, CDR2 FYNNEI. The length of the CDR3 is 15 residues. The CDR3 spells CASTPPVTGAYEQYF. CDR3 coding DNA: TGTGCCAGCACGCCCCCGGTCACAGGTGCATACGAGCAGTACTTC. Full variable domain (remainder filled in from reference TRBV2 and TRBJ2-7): EPEVTQTPSHQVTQMGQEVILRCVPISNHLYFYWYRQILGQKVEFLVSFYNNEISEKSEIFDDQFSVERPDGSNFTLKIRSTKLEDSAMYFCASTPPVTGAYEQYFGPGTRLTVT.

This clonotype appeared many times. The CDR3 sequence is CSVGPREAEQFF. In nucleotides, the CDR3 is TGCAGCGTTGGCCCAAGGGAGGCTGAGCAGTTCTTC. The chain couples TRBV29-1 to TRBJ2-1; D perhaps matches TRBD2 (6 bases). The CDR3 has 12 amino acids. CDR1 SQVTM and CDR2 ANQGSEA come from the germline V gene. V lost 4 bases to trimming and J lost 9 bases, with 13 bases between them.

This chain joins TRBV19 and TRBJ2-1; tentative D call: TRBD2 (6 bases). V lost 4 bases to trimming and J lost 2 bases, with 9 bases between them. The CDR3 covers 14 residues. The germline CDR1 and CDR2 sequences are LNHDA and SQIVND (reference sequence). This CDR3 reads CASSRDFAYNEQFF. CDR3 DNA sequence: TGTGCCAGTAGTAGGGACTTTGCCTACAATGAGCAGTTCTTC.

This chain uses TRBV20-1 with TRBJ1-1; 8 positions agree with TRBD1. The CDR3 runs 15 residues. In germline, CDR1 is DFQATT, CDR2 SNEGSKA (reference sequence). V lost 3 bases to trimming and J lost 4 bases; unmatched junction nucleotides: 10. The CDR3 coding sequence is TGCAGTGCTAGTCCCCGCGGACAGGGAGGCACTGAAGCTTTCTTT. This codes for CSASPRGQGGTEAFF.

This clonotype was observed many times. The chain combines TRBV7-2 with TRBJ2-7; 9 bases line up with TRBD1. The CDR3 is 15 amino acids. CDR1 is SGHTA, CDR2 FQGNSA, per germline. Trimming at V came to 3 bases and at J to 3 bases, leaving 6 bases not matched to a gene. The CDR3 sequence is CASSLGQGGVYEQYV. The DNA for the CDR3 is TGTGCCAGCAGCTTGGGACAGGGAGGAGTCTACGAGCAGTACGTC.